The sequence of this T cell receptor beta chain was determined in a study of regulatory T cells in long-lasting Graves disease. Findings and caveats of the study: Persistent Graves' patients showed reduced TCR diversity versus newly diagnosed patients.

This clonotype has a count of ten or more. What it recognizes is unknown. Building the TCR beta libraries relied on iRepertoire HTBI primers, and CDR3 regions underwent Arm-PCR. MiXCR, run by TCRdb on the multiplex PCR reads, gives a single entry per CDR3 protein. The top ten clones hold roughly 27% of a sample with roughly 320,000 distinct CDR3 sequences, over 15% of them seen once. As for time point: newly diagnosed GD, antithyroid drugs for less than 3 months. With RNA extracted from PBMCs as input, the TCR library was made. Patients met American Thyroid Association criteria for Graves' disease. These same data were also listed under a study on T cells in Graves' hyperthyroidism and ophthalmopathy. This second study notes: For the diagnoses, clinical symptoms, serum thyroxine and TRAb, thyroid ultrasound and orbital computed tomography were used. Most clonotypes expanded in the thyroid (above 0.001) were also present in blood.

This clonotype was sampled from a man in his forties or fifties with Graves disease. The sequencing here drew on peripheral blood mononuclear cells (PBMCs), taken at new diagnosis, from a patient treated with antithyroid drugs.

CDR3: CASSAETKTYEQYF. As DNA, the CDR3 is TGTGCCAGCAGCGCCGAAACAAAAACCTACGAGCAGTACTTC. The chain has TRBV11-2 and TRBJ2-7; D not certain. The CDR3 loop spans 14 amino acids. Germline CDR1 is SGHAT and CDR2 is FQNNGV. V dropped 5 bases and J dropped 2 bases, with 13 bases sitting between them.